In this sample, the clone carrying this T cell receptor beta chain turned up many times. Its antigen is still unknown. Using RNA transcripts as the source, TCR beta CDR3 regions were amplified. In the first-round RT-PCR of the TCR CDR3, the HTBI primer set was used. Each CDR3 protein gets one entry after TCRdb re-called the multiplex PCR reads with MiXCR. Here the sample spans more than 500,000 distinct CDR3 sequences, 16% being singletons. The sample belongs to a study of T cells in Graves' hyperthyroidism and ophthalmopathy. V was clipped by 4 bases and J by 2 bases, with 12 bases between them. Germline-derived CDR1 and CDR2 are SGHRS and YFSETQ. This CDR3 has 14 residues. Stable disease denoted Graves' hyperthyroidism without ophthalmopathy progression within 18 months. Overall study results and limits: The model foresaw ophthalmopathy a median 6.5 months prior to onset.

V and J are TRBV5-1 and TRBJ1-2; unclear D gene. Source material: blood. This TCR came from a woman between 25 and 40 years old with Graves' hyperthyroidism. The CDR3 DNA reads as TGCGCCAGCAGCCTGGACGGTGTCAACTATGGCTACACCTTC. It translates to CASSLDGVNYGYTF.